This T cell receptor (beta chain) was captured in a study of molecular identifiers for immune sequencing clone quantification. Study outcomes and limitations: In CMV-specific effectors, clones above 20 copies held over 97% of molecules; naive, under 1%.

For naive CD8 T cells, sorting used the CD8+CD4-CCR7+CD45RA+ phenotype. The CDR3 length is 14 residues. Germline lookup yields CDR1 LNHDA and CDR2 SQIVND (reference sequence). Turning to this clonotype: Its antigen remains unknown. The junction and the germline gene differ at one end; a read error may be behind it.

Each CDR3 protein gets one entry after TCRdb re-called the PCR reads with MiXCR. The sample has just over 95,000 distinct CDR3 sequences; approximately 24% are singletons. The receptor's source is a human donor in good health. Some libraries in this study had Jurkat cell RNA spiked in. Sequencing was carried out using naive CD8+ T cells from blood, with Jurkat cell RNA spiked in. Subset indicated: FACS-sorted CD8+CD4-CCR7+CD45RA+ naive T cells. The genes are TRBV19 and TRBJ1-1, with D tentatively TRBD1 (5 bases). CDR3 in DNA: TGTGCCAGTAGTATAGAGGGGGTTGCCACTGAAGCTCTCTTT. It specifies CASSIEGVATEALF. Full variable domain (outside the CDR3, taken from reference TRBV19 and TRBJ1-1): DGGITQSPKYLFRKEGQNVTLSCEQNLNHDAMYWYRQDPGQGLRLIYYSQIVNDFQKGDIAEGYSVSREKKESFPLTVTSAQKNPTAFYLCASSIEGVATEALFGQGTRLTVV.